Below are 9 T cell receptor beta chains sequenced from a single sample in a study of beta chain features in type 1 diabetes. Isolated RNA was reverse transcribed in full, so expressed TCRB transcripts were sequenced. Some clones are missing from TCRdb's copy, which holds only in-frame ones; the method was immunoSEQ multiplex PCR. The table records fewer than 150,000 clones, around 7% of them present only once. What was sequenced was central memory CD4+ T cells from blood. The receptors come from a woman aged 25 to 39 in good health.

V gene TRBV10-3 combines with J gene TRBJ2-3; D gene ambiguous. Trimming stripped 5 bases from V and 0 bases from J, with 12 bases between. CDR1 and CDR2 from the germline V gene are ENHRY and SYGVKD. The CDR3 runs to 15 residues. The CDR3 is CAISRGPLSTDTQYF. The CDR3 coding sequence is TGTGCCATCAGTAGAGGTCCTCTCAGCACAGATACGCAGTATTTT.

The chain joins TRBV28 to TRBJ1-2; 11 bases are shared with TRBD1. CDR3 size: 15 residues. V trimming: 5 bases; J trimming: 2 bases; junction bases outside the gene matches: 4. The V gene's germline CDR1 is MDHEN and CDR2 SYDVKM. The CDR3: CASSLGTGGNYGYTF. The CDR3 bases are TGTGCCAGCAGTCTCGGGACAGGGGGGAACTATGGCTACACCTTC.

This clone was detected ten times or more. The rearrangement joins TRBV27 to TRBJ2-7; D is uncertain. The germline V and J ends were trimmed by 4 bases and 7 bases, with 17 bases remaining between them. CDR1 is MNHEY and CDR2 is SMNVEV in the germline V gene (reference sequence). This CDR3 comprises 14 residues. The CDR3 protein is CASSSYTRFEEQYF. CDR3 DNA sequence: TGTGCCAGCAGTTCCTATACTCGGTTTGAGGAGCAGTACTTC.

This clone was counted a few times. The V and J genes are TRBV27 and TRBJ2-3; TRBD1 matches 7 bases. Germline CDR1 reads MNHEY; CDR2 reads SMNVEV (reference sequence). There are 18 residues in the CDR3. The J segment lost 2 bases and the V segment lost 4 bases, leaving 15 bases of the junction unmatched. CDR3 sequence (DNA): TGTGCCAGCAGTTCTACCCTAGACAGGGTTAACCCCACAGATACGCAGTATTTT. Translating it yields CASSSTLDRVNPTDTQYF.

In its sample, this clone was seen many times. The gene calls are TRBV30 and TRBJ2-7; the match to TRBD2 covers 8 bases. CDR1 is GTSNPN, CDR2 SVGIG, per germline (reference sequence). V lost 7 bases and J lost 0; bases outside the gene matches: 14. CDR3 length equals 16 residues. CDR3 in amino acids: CASKPDSLAASYEQYF. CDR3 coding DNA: TGTGCCTCCAAGCCGGACTCACTAGCGGCCTCCTACGAGCAGTACTTC.

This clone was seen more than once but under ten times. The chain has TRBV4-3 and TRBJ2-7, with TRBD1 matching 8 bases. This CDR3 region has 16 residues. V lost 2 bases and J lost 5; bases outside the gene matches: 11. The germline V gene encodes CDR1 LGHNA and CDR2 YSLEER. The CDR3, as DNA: TGCGCCAGCAGCCAAAAGACAGGGGCGGTTGGGAACGAGCAGTACTTC. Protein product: CASSQKTGAVGNEQYF.

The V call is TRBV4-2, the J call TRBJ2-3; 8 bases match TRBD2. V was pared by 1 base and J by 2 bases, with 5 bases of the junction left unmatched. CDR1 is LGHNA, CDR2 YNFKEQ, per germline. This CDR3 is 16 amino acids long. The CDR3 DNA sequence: TGTGCCAGCAGCCAAGGAAGGACTAGCCCCACAGATACGCAGTATTTT. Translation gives CASSQGRTSPTDTQYF.

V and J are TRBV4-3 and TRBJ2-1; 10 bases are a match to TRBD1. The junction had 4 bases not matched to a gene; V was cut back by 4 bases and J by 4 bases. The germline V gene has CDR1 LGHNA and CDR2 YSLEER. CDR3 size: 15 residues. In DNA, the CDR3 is TGCGCCAGCAGCCTTGACAGGGGGCGTTACAATGAGCAGTTCTTC. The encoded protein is CASSLDRGRYNEQFF.

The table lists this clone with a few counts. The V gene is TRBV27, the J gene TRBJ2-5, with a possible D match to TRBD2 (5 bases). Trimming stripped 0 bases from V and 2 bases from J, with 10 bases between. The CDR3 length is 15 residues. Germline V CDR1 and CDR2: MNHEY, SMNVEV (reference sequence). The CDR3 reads CASSLSGWEQETQYF. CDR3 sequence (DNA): TGTGCCAGCAGTTTATCCGGCTGGGAGCAAGAGACCCAGTACTTC.